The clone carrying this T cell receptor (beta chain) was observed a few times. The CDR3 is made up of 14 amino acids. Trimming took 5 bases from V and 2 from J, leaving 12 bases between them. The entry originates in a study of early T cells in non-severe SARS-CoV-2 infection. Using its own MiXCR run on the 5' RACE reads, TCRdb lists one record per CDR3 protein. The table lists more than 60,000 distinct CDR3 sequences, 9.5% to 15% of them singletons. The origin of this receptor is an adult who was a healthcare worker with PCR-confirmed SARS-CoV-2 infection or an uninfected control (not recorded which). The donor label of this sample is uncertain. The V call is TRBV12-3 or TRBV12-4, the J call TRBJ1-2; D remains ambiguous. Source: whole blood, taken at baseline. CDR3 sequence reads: CASSRLRLNYGYTF. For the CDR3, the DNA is TGTGCCAGCAGTCGCCTGAGATTAAACTATGGCTACACCTTC.